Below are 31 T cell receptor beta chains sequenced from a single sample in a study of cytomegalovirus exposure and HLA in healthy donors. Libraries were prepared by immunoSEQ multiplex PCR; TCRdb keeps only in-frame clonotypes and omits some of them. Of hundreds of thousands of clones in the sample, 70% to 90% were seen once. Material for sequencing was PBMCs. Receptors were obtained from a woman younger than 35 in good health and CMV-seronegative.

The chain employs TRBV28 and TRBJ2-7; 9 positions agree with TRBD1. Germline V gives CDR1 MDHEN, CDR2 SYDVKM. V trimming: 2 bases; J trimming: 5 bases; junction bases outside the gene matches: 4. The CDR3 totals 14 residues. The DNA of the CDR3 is TGTGCCAGCAGTTTACACAGGGGGCGCAACGAGCAGTACTTC. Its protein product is CASSLHRGRNEQYF. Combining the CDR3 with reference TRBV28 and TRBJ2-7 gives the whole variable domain DVKVTQSSRYLVKRTGEKVFLECVQDMDHENMFWYRQDPGLGLRLIYFSYDVKMKEKGDIPEGYSVSREKKERFSLILESASTNQTSMYLCASSLHRGRNEQYFGPGTRLTVT.

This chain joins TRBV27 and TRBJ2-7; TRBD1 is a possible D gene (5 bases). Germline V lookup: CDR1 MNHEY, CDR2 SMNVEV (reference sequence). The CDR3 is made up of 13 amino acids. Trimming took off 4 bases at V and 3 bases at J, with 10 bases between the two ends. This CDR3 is CASSWGVYYEQYF. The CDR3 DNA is TGTGCCAGCAGTTGGGGCGTATACTACGAGCAGTACTTC.

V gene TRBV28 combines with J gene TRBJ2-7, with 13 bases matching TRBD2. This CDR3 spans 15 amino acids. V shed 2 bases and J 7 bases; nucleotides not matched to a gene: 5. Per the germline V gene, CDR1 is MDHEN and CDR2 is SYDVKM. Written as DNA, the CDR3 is TGTGCCAGCAGTTTACTGAGACTAGCGGGAGGTGAGCAGTACTTC. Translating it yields CASSLLRLAGGEQYF.

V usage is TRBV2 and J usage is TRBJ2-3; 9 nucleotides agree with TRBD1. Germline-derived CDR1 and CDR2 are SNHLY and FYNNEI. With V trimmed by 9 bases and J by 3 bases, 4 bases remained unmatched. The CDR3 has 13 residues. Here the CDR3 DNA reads TGTGCCAGGCGGGACAGGGTAACAGATACGCAGTATTTT. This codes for CARRDRVTDTQYF.

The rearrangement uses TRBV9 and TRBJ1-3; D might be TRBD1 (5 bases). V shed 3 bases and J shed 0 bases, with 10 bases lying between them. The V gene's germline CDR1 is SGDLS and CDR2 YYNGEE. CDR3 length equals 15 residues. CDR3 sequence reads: CASSATDSSGNTIYF. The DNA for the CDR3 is TGTGCCAGCAGCGCAACCGACAGCTCTGGAAACACCATATATTTT. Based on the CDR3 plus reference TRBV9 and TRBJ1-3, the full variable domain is DSGVTQTPKHLITATGQRVTLRCSPRSGDLSVYWYQQSLDQGLQFLIQYYNGEERAKGNILERFSAQQFPDLHSELNLSSLELGDSALYFCASSATDSSGNTIYFGEGSWLTVV.

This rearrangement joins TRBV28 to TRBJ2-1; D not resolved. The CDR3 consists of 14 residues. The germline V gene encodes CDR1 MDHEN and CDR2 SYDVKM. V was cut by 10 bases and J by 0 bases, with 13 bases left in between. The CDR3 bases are TGTGCCACCAGGCACCTAAGCTCCTACAATGAGCAGTTCTTC. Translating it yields CATRHLSSYNEQFF.

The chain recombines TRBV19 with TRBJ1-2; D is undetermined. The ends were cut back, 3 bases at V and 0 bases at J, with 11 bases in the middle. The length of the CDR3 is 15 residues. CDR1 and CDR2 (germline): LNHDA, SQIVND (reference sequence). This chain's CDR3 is CASSISAGSNYGYTF. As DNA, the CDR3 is TGTGCCAGTAGTATTAGCGCCGGATCTAACTATGGCTACACCTTC. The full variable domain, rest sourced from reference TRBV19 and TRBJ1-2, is DGGITQSPKYLFRKEGQNVTLSCEQNLNHDAMYWYRQDPGQGLRLIYYSQIVNDFQKGDIAEGYSVSREKKESFPLTVTSAQKNPTAFYLCASSISAGSNYGYTFGSGTRLTVV.

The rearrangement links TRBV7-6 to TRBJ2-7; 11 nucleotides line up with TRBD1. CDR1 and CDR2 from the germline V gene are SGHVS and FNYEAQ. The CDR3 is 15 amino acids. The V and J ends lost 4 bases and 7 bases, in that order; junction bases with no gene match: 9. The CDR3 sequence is CASSSLGDRGEEQYF. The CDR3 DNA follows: TGTGCCAGCAGCTCCCTCGGGGACAGGGGGGAAGAGCAGTACTTC.

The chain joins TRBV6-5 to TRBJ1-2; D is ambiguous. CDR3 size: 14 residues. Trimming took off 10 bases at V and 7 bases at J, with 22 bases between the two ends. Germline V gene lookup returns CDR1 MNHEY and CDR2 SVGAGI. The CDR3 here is CATRLSRDIGGYTF. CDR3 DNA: TGTGCCACAAGACTCTCTCGAGATATCGGTGGCTACACCTTC.

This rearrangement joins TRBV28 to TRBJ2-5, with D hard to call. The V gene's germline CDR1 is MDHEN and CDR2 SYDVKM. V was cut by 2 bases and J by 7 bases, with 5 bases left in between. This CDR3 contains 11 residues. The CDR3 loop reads CASSLGRTQYF. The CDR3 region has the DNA TGTGCCAGCAGTTTAGGGCGGACCCAGTACTTC.

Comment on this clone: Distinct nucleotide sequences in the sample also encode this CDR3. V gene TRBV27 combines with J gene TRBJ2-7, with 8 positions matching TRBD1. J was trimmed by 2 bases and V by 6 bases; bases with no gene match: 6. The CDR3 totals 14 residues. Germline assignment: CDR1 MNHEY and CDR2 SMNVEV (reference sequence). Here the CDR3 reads CASSLQGAPYEQYF. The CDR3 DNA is TGTGCCAGCAGCCTCCAGGGGGCCCCCTACGAGCAGTACTTC.

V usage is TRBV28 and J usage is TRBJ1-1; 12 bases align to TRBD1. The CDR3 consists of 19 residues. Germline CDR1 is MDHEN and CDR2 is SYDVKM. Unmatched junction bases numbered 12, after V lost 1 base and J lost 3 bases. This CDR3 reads CASSLSPGQGAFMDTEAFF. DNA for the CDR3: TGTGCCAGCAGTTTATCCCCGGGACAGGGGGCGTTTATGGACACTGAAGCTTTCTTT.

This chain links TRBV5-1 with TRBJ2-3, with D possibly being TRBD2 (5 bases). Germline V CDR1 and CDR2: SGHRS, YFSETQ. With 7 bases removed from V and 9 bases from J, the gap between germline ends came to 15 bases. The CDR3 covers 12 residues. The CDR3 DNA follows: TGCGCCAGCGGCCTGCCGGGGTCGACGCAGTATTTT. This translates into CASGLPGSTQYF.

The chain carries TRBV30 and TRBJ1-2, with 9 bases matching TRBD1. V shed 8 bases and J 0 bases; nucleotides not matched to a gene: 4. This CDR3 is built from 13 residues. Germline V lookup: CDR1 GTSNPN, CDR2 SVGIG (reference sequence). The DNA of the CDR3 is TGTGCCCGAAGACAGGGGGCTAACTATGGCTACACCTTC. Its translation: CARRQGANYGYTF. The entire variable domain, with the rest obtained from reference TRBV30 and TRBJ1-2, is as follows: SQTIHQWPATLVQPVGSPLSLECTVEGTSNPNLYWYRQAAGRGLQLLFYSVGIGQISSEVPQNLSASRPQDRQFILSSKKLLLSDSGFYLCARRQGANYGYTFGSGTRLTVV.

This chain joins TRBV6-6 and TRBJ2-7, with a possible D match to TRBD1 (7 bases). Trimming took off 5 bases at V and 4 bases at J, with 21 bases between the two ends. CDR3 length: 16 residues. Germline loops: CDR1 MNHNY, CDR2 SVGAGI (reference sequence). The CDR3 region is CASSPHPGGLKYEQYF. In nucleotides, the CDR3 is TGTGCCAGCAGTCCCCACCCAGGGGGGTTGAAATACGAGCAGTACTTC.

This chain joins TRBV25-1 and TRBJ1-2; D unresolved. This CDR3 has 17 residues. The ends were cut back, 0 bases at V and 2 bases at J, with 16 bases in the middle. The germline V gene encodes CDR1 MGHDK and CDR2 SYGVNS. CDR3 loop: CASSEYTGIRENYGYTF. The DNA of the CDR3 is TGTGCCAGCAGTGAATACACTGGCATCCGGGAAAACTATGGCTACACCTTC.

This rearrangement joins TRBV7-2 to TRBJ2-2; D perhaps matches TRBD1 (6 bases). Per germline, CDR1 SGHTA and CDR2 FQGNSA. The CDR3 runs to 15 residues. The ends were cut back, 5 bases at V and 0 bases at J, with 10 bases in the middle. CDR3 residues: CASSRGQTNTGELFF. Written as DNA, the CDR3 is TGTGCCAGCAGCCGAGGACAGACGAACACCGGGGAGCTGTTTTTT.

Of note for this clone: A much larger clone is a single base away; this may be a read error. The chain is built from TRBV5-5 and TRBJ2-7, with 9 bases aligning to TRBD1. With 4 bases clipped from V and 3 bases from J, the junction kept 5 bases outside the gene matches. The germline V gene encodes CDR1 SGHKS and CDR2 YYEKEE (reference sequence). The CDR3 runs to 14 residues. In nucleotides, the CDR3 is TGTGCCAGCAGCCCCGGGACAGGGTACTACGAGCAGTACTTC. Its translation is CASSPGTGYYEQYF.

DNA of the CDR3: TGTGCCAGCAGCCCCCGGTTCTACAATGAGCAGTTCTTC. This codes for CASSPRFYNEQFF. The genes are TRBV7-2 and TRBJ2-1, with D unclear. V shed 5 bases and J shed 3 bases, with 8 bases lying between them. The CDR3 totals 13 residues. The germline CDR1 and CDR2 sequences are SGHTA and FQGNSA.

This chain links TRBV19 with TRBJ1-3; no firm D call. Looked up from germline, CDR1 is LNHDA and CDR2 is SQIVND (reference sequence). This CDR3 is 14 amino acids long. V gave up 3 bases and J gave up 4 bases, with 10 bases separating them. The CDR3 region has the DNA TGTGCCAGTAGTATGAGGGTTGTCGGAAACACCATATATTTT. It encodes CASSMRVVGNTIYF.

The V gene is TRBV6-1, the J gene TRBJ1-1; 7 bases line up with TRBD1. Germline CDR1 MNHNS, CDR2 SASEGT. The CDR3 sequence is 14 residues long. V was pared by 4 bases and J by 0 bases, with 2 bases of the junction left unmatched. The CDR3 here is CASSGGQMNTEAFF. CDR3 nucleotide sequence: TGTGCCAGCAGTGGGGGACAGATGAACACTGAAGCTTTCTTT.

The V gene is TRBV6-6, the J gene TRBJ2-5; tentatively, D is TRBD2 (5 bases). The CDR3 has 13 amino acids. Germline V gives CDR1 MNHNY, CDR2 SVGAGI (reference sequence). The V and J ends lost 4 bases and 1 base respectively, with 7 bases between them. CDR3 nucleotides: TGTGCCAGCAGTTTAGCGTTCCAAGAGACCCAGTACTTC. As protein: CASSLAFQETQYF.

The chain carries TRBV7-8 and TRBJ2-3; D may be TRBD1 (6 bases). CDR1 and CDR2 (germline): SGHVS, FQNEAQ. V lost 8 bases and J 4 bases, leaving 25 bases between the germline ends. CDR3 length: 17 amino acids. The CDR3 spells CASGKTQGTGLSDTQYF. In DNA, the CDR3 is TGTGCCAGCGGAAAGACTCAGGGAACAGGGCTTTCAGATACGCAGTATTTT.

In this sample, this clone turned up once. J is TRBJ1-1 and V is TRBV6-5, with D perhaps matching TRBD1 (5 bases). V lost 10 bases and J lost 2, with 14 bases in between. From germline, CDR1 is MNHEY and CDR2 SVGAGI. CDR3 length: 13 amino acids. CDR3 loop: CATRPGGNTEAFF. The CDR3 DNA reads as TGTGCCACCCGCCCCGGGGGAAACACTGAAGCTTTCTTT.

The CDR3 spells CAGGGGFTEAFF. CDR3 coding DNA: TGCGCCGGAGGGGGCGGTTTCACTGAAGCTTTCTTT. J is TRBJ1-1 and V is TRBV5-1; 7 bases fit TRBD1. The germline CDR1 and CDR2 sequences are SGHRS and YFSETQ. There are 12 residues in the CDR3. Trimming at V came to 10 bases and at J to 4 bases, leaving 7 bases not matched to a gene.

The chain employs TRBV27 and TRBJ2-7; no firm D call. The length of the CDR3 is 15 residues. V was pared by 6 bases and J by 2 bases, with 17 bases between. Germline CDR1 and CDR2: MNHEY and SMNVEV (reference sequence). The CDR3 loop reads CASSSIFPPTYEQYF. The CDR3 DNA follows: TGTGCCAGCAGCTCAATATTCCCCCCTACCTACGAGCAGTACTTC.

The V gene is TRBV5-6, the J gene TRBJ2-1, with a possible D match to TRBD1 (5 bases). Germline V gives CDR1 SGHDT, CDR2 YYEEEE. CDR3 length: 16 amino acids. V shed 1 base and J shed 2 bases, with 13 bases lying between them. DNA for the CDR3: TGTGCCAGCAGCTTGTATGTGGGGCCGGCCTACAATGAGCAGTTCTTC. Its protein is CASSLYVGPAYNEQFF.

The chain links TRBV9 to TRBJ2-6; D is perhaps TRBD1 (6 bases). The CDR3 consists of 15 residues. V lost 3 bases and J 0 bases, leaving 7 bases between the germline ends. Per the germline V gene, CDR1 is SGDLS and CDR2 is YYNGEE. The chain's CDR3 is CASSGTVSGANVLTF. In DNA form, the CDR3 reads TGTGCCAGCAGCGGGACAGTCTCTGGGGCCAACGTCCTGACTTTC.

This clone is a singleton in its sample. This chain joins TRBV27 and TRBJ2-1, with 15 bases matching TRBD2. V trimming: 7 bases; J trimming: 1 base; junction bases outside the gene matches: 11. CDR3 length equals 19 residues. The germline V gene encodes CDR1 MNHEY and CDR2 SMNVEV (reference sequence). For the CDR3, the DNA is TGTGCCAGCACCACCCGGGGGACTAGCGGGAGGAGTTCCTACAATGAGCAGTTCTTC. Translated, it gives CASTTRGTSGRSSYNEQFF.

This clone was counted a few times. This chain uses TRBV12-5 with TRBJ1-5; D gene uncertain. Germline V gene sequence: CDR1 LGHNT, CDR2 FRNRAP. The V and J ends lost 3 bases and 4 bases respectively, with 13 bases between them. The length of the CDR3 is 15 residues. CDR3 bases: TGTGCTAGTGGTTTCGCCCAGTCCGGGAATCAGCCCCAGCATTTT. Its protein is CASGFAQSGNQPQHF.

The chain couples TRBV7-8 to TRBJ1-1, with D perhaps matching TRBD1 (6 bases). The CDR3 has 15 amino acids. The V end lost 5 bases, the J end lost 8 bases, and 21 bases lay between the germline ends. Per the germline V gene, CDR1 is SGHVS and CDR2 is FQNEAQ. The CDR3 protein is CASSTLYRDIPEAFF. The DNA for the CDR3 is TGTGCCAGCAGCACCCTTTACAGGGACATACCGGAAGCTTTCTTT.